This T cell receptor (beta chain) originates from a study of T cell responses to AZD1222 COVID-19 vaccine. General study points: Nearly half of unique spike-specific TCRs reportedly avoided B.1.351 and B.1.1.7 mutated regions. White British people made up most donors, females outnumbered males, and clonal diversity was possibly underestimated. Repertoire sampling was restricted to post-peak T cell response timepoints.

Sequencing used immunoSEQ multiplex PCR; TCRdb keeps in-frame clones, though not all of them. The repertoire consists of about 140,000 clones, with roughly nine tenths occurring once and the leading ten covering 3.4%. Points on this clone: Its specificity is not known.

CDR3 length: 18 amino acids. The V gene lost 4 bases and the J gene lost 0 bases, with 21 bases spanning the gap. The germline CDR1 and CDR2 sequences are SEHNR and FQNEAQ (reference sequence). The chain uses TRBV7-9 and TRBJ1-2; TRBD1 is a possible D gene (6 bases). The receptor was isolated from an adult in good health. The sample here was peripheral blood, taken on day 0 of AZD1222 vaccination. The CDR3 DNA sequence: TGTGCCAGCAGCTCCGAAGTACAGGGCCTCAGAGCTAACTATGGCTACACCTTC. Its translation is CASSSEVQGLRANYGYTF.